The 25 T cell receptor beta chains below all came from one sample that was sequenced in a study of cytomegalovirus exposure and HLA in healthy donors (dated by TCRdb to between 2016 and 2019). Receptors were amplified or captured by the immunoSEQ multiplex PCR assay. For the multiplex PCR, a mixture combining 60 forward primers for TCR Vbeta segments and 13 reverse primers for TCR Jbeta segments was used. TCRdb obtained this table from immuneACCESS and retained in-frame rearrangements with V and J assigned. These tables miss some clones; where compared with another copy, unresolved V genes account for less than half of the shortfall, and the remainder is unexplained. The sample's records list about 200,000 clones. The ten largest make up about 0.74% of the sample. The specimen was PBMCs. These receptors were collected from a boy younger than 18 in good health and CMV-seronegative.

The chain uses TRBV25-1 and TRBJ2-7; D remains unclear. The CDR3 has 11 amino acids. CDR1 and CDR2 (germline): MGHDK, SYGVNS. V was shortened by 6 bases and J by 4 bases, with 7 bases between the two germline ends. CDR3 amino acids: CASRVLYEQYF. CDR3 nucleotide sequence: TGTGCCAGCAGGGTCCTATACGAGCAGTACTTC.

The rearrangement uses TRBV29-1 and TRBJ2-6; the match to TRBD1 covers 9 bases. J was trimmed by 5 bases and V by 4 bases; bases with no gene match: 9. The length of the CDR3 is 16 residues. CDR1 is SQVTM, CDR2 ANQGSEA, per germline. Here the CDR3 DNA reads TGCAGCGTTGTCCCGGGACAGGGAGAGAGGGCCAACGTCCTGACTTTC. Translation: CSVVPGQGERANVLTF. The whole variable domain, filled in from reference TRBV29-1 and TRBJ2-6, reads SAVISQKPSRDICQRGTSLTIQCQVDSQVTMMFWYRQQPGQSLTLIATANQGSEATYESGFVIDKFPISRPNLTFSTLTVSNMSPEDSSIYLCSVVPGQGERANVLTFGAGSRLTVL.

The chain recombines TRBV6-6 with TRBJ2-7, with 8 bases fitting TRBD1. The V gene end was trimmed by 3 bases and the J gene end by 4 bases; junction bases not matched to a gene: 11. CDR1 is MNHNY and CDR2 is SVGAGI in the germline V gene (reference sequence). The CDR3 is 16 residues long. This CDR3 is CASSYPSARGHYEQYF. The CDR3 DNA reads as TGTGCCAGCAGTTATCCCTCGGCCAGGGGGCATTACGAGCAGTACTTC.

V is TRBV6-1 and J is TRBJ1-1, with 7 bases aligning to TRBD1. After removal of 4 bases from V and 0 bases from J, the junction contained 5 bases not matched to a gene. This CDR3 is 15 amino acids long. The germline CDR1 and CDR2 sequences are MNHNS and SASEGT. The CDR3 protein is CASSGLTGVNTEAFF. The CDR3 bases are TGTGCCAGCAGTGGTTTAACAGGGGTGAACACTGAAGCTTTCTTT.

The chain couples TRBV14 to TRBJ2-7; maybe TRBD2 (6 bases). V lost 5 bases to trimming and J lost 6 bases, with 20 bases between them. The CDR3 is made up of 15 amino acids. Looked up from germline, CDR1 is SGHDN and CDR2 is FVKESK. CDR3 loop: CASSFILGGRGEQYF. CDR3 DNA: TGTGCCAGCAGCTTCATATTGGGGGGTAGAGGCGAGCAGTACTTC.

The V and J genes are TRBV18 and TRBJ2-5; 9 bases match TRBD1. Germline assignment: CDR1 KGHSH and CDR2 LQKENI. The CDR3 runs to 14 residues. The V gene end was trimmed by 3 bases and the J gene end by 4 bases; junction bases not matched to a gene: 3. CDR3 sequence reads: CASSPEQGAETQYF. The CDR3 DNA sequence: TGTGCCAGCTCACCCGAACAGGGGGCAGAGACCCAGTACTTC.

The chain couples TRBV7-9 to TRBJ2-3; D is perhaps TRBD2 (5 bases). V lost 4 bases and J 4 bases, leaving 6 bases between the germline ends. Germline values: CDR1 SEHNR, CDR2 FQNEAQ (reference sequence). The length of the CDR3 is 12 residues. The CDR3 coding sequence is TGTGCCAGCAGCTATAGCGCAGATACGCAGTATTTT. It encodes CASSYSADTQYF.

This chain links TRBV27 with TRBJ2-1; 8 bases line up with TRBD1. V lost 9 bases and J lost 4; bases outside the gene matches: 5. This CDR3 has 13 residues. The germline V gene encodes CDR1 MNHEY and CDR2 SMNVEV (reference sequence). The CDR3: CASGDRLYNEQFF. In nucleotides, the CDR3 is TGTGCCAGTGGGGACAGGTTATACAATGAGCAGTTCTTC.

The V gene is TRBV7-6, the J gene TRBJ1-2; D is unresolved. The CDR3 extends over 14 amino acids. Germline V gene sequence: CDR1 SGHVS, CDR2 FNYEAQ. V lost 0 bases to trimming and J lost 4 bases, with 9 bases between them. Written as DNA, the CDR3 is TGTGCCAGCAGCTTAGCGGGCTTTGGCTATGGCTACACCTTC. Its protein is CASSLAGFGYGYTF.

V is TRBV7-2 and J is TRBJ2-7; D is ambiguous. CDR3 size: 15 residues. Germline loops: CDR1 SGHTA, CDR2 FQGNSA. V was cut by 1 base and J by 3 bases, with 13 bases left in between. This chain's CDR3 is CASSLEYQRLYEQYF. CDR3 DNA sequence: TGTGCCAGCAGCTTAGAATACCAGCGCCTCTACGAGCAGTACTTC.

V usage is TRBV6-1 and J usage is TRBJ1-4; 7 nucleotides agree with TRBD1. Germline lookup yields CDR1 MNHNS and CDR2 SASEGT. The CDR3 consists of 14 residues. J was trimmed by 8 bases and V by 7 bases; bases with no gene match: 10. The DNA for the CDR3 is TGTGCCAGCAATGTACAGGGGTTGTTGGAAAAACTGTTTTTT. Translation: CASNVQGLLEKLFF.

The chain joins TRBV6-1 to TRBJ2-7, with D possibly being TRBD1 (6 bases). The CDR3 spans 17 residues. V lost 1 base to trimming and J lost 3 bases, with 19 bases between them. CDR1 MNHNS and CDR2 SASEGT come from the germline V gene. The CDR3 coding sequence is TGTGCCAGCAGTGAAGGCAGACAGGTGTTGGCAATCTACGAGCAGTACTTC. Translated: CASSEGRQVLAIYEQYF.

The V and J genes are TRBV2 and TRBJ2-3; 12 nucleotides match TRBD2. Trimming removed 8 bases from V and 9 bases from J; junction bases left unmatched: 3. The V gene's germline CDR1 is SNHLY and CDR2 FYNNEI. The CDR3 loop spans 12 amino acids. In nucleotides, the CDR3 is TGTGCCAGCCTAGCGGGGGGGAGAACGCAGTATTTT. It translates to CASLAGGRTQYF. The variable domain in full, with the rest retrieved from reference TRBV2 and TRBJ2-3, is EPEVTQTPSHQVTQMGQEVILRCVPISNHLYFYWYRQILGQKVEFLVSFYNNEISEKSEIFDDQFSVERPDGSNFTLKIRSTKLEDSAMYFCASLAGGRTQYFGPGTRLTVL.

The rearrangement joins TRBV7-2 to TRBJ2-3; tentative D call: TRBD2 (6 bases). V was pared by 0 bases and J by 1 base, with 8 bases between. CDR1 is SGHTA and CDR2 is FQGNSA in the germline V gene. This CDR3 spans 15 amino acids. This CDR3 reads CASSLAWGGTDTQYF. The CDR3 nucleotides read TGTGCCAGCAGCTTAGCGTGGGGGGGCACAGATACGCAGTATTTT.

The chain employs TRBV18 and TRBJ2-2; TRBD1 agrees at 7 bases. From germline, CDR1 is KGHSH and CDR2 LQKENI. V shed 6 bases, J shed 6 bases, and the junction held 7 bases outside the gene matches. The CDR3 totals 14 residues. CDR3 nucleotides: TGTGCCAGCTCCCCAACAGGGGATGCCGGGGAGCTGTTTTTT. Amino acids: CASSPTGDAGELFF.

This chain uses TRBV6-5 with TRBJ1-2; D gene unclear. CDR1 is MNHEY and CDR2 is SVGAGI in the germline V gene. V lost 6 bases and J lost 7, with 12 bases in between. There are 12 residues in the CDR3. The CDR3 spells CASSQTGTGYTF. In DNA, the CDR3 is TGTGCCAGCAGCCAGACGGGAACTGGCTACACCTTC.

To note about this clone: Other DNA sequences from this sample encode an identical CDR3 as well. CDR3 sequence (DNA): TGTGCCAGCAGCTTAACAGGACTAGCGACAGATACGCAGTATTTT. Translating gives CASSLTGLATDTQYF. The chain carries TRBV7-3 and TRBJ2-3; 9 positions agree with TRBD2. The CDR3 covers 15 residues. CDR1 and CDR2 (germline): SGHTA, FQGTGA. V trimming: 0 bases; J trimming: 3 bases; junction bases outside the gene matches: 1.

This chain uses TRBV7-2 with TRBJ2-2; D not certain. Trimming pared 0 bases from V and 4 bases from J, leaving 9 bases between. Germline V gene data show CDR1 as SGHTA and CDR2 as FQGNSA. The CDR3 spans 15 residues. The CDR3 loop is CASSLALPGTGELFF. Written as DNA, the CDR3 is TGTGCCAGCAGCTTAGCCCTCCCGGGCACCGGGGAGCTGTTTTTT.

The rearrangement links TRBV28 to TRBJ1-4; the D is unclear. Germline V gives CDR1 MDHEN, CDR2 SYDVKM. V gave up 4 bases and J gave up 8 bases, with 11 bases separating them. The CDR3 loop spans 13 amino acids. CDR3 bases: TGTGCCAGCAGTTCGCCCGTGAGGGAAAAACTGTTTTTT. Its translation: CASSSPVREKLFF.

The CDR3 spells CASRTGYQLEEKLFF. Written as DNA, the CDR3 is TGCGCCAGCAGGACAGGGTACCAGCTTGAGGAAAAACTGTTTTTT. This chain uses TRBV5-1 with TRBJ1-4; TRBD1 agrees at 7 bases. Per the germline V gene, CDR1 is SGHRS and CDR2 is YFSETQ. CDR3 length: 15 residues. The junction had 12 bases not matched to a gene; V was cut back by 5 bases and J by 8 bases.

The chain has TRBV15 and TRBJ1-2; D unresolved. Germline CDR1 is LNHNV and CDR2 is YYDKDF (reference sequence). Deletions cut 1 base from V and 4 bases from J, with 7 bases between. The CDR3 has 13 residues. In DNA form, the CDR3 reads TGTGCCACCAGCAGAGGGCAAGTCTATGGCTACACCTTC. Translated, it gives CATSRGQVYGYTF.

The V gene is TRBV19, the J gene TRBJ1-1; TRBD1 might be the D (6 bases). The V end was cut by 9 bases, the J end by 3 bases, with 11 bases between. The CDR3 sequence is 12 residues long. Per the germline V gene, CDR1 is LNHDA and CDR2 is SQIVND (reference sequence). The CDR3 here is CASRGGHTEAFF. DNA of the CDR3: TGTGCCAGCCGGGGGGGGCACACTGAAGCTTTCTTT.

This chain links TRBV4-3 with TRBJ2-7; the D gene is possibly TRBD1 (6 bases). This CDR3 region has 15 residues. Trimming cost V 5 bases and J 5 bases, with 19 bases left between them. CDR1 and CDR2 from the germline V gene are LGHNA and YSLEER. CDR3 residues: CASSFRETGINEQYF. For the CDR3, the DNA is TGCGCCAGCAGCTTCAGGGAAACAGGGATCAACGAGCAGTACTTC.

The chain uses TRBV7-6 and TRBJ2-6; TRBD1 aligns across 10 bases. Germline-derived CDR1 and CDR2 are SGHVS and FNYEAQ. With V trimmed by 1 base and J by 0 bases, 3 bases remained unmatched. CDR3 size: 18 residues. This chain's CDR3 is CASSLETGGSSGANVLTF. CDR3 in DNA: TGTGCCAGCAGCTTAGAGACAGGGGGCAGCTCTGGGGCCAACGTCCTGACTTTC.

This chain connects TRBV7-8 to TRBJ1-3; D may be TRBD1 (6 bases). Germline V gene sequence: CDR1 SGHVS, CDR2 FQNEAQ. The CDR3 has 12 residues. V lost 4 bases and J lost 7, with 8 bases in between. CDR3 sequence reads: CASSSGQNTIYF. The CDR3 DNA reads TGTGCCAGCAGCTCCGGACAGAACACCATATATTTT. Together with reference TRBV7-8 and TRBJ1-3, the CDR3 gives the full variable domain: GAGVSQSPRYKVAKRGQDVALRCDPISGHVSLFWYQQALGQGPEFLTYFQNEAQLDKSGLPSDRFFAERPEGSVSTLKIQRTQQEDSAVYLCASSSGQNTIYFGEGSWLTVV.